The next 10 T cell receptor beta chains were all read from a single sample in a study of blood T cell repertoires in COVID-19. Profiling relied on immunoSEQ multiplex PCR, and the TCRdb table lists in-frame clones only, not all of them. The data hold some 240,000 clones, with 80% to 90% observed a single time. Sample: peripheral blood. The receptor source for this set is a woman aged 40 to 50 who had recovered from COVID-19.

Concerning this clone itself: In the same sample, other DNA sequences code for this CDR3. This sequence joins TRBV10-3 and TRBJ1-5, with no clear D. This CDR3 region has 13 residues. V was trimmed by 0 bases and J by 5 bases, leaving 5 bases between them. Germline lookup yields CDR1 ENHRY and CDR2 SYGVKD. CDR3 region: CAISESRDQPQHF. Written as DNA, the CDR3 is TGTGCCATCAGTGAGTCGAGAGATCAGCCCCAGCATTTT.

The chain has TRBV11-2 and TRBJ1-6; weak D call: TRBD1 (5 bases). The ends were cut back, 0 bases at V and 8 bases at J, with 11 bases in the middle. The CDR3 extends over 15 amino acids. Germline V lookup: CDR1 SGHAT, CDR2 FQNNGV. CDR3 DNA: TGTGCCAGCAGCTTAGATGGGGACTGGTATTCACCCCTCCACTTT. Translation: CASSLDGDWYSPLHF.

This clone was seen a handful of times. This chain links TRBV18 with TRBJ2-5; 7 bases line up with TRBD2. CDR3 size: 15 residues. Per germline, CDR1 KGHSH and CDR2 LQKENI. V lost 3 bases to trimming and J lost 0 bases; unmatched junction nucleotides: 4. For the CDR3, the DNA is TGTGCCAGCTCACCGGGGGGGATCCACCAAGAGACCCAGTACTTC. It codes for CASSPGGIHQETQYF. Filled out from reference TRBV18 and TRBJ2-5, the complete variable domain reads NAGVMQNPRHLVRRRGQEARLRCSPMKGHSHVYWYRQLPEEGLKFMVYLQKENIIDESGMPKERFSAEFPKEGPSILRIQQVVRGDSAAYFCASSPGGIHQETQYFGPGTRLLVL.

V and J are TRBV13 and TRBJ1-1; no clear D. CDR1 and CDR2 (germline): PRHDT, FYEKMQ (reference sequence). This CDR3 is built from 15 residues. The ends were cut back, 3 bases at V and 0 bases at J, with 11 bases in the middle. The CDR3 spells CASSFRWEVNTEAFF. The CDR3 nucleotides read TGTGCCAGCAGCTTTCGGTGGGAGGTGAACACTGAAGCTTTCTTT.

This clone appeared a few times. This sequence joins TRBV19 and TRBJ1-4; D is possibly TRBD1 (6 bases). The V gene lost 4 bases and the J gene lost 4 bases, with 19 bases spanning the gap. The CDR3 totals 17 residues. Germline-derived CDR1 and CDR2 are LNHDA and SQIVND (reference sequence). The CDR3: CASSTRGPAANNEKLFF. CDR3 DNA: TGTGCCAGTAGTACCAGGGGACCGGCCGCGAATAATGAAAAACTGTTTTTT. Full variable domain (rest looked up from reference TRBV19 and TRBJ1-4): DGGITQSPKYLFRKEGQNVTLSCEQNLNHDAMYWYRQDPGQGLRLIYYSQIVNDFQKGDIAEGYSVSREKKESFPLTVTSAQKNPTAFYLCASSTRGPAANNEKLFFGSGTQLSVL.

The V call is TRBV7-3, the J call TRBJ2-5, with 14 bases matching TRBD2. Germline-derived CDR1 and CDR2 are SGHTA and FQGTGA. Trimming removed 5 bases from V and 9 bases from J; junction bases left unmatched: 5. CDR3 length: 14 residues. In nucleotides, the CDR3 is TGTGCCAGCAGCCCGGGACTAGCGGGGGCGGCCCAGTACTTC. Its protein is CASSPGLAGAAQYF.

The chain uses TRBV14 and TRBJ1-1; D remains unclear. CDR1 is SGHDN, CDR2 FVKESK, per germline. V was trimmed by 4 bases and J by 0 bases, leaving 9 bases between them. This CDR3 is 14 amino acids long. CDR3: CASSPRDLNTEAFF. The CDR3 coding sequence is TGTGCCAGCAGCCCTCGGGATTTGAACACTGAAGCTTTCTTT.

The chain has TRBV28 and TRBJ1-2; maybe TRBD1 (6 bases). This CDR3 has 12 amino acids. V was clipped by 8 bases and J by 6 bases, with 13 bases between them. The germline V gene encodes CDR1 MDHEN and CDR2 SYDVKM. CDR3 coding DNA: TGTGCCAGCCGCCAGGGGAGAAATGGCTACACCTTC. Amino acid sequence: CASRQGRNGYTF.

V gene TRBV7-9 combines with J gene TRBJ2-2; TRBD2 matches at 8 bases. Trimming removed 8 bases from V and 1 base from J; junction bases left unmatched: 9. Germline V lookup: CDR1 SEHNR, CDR2 FQNEAQ (reference sequence). The CDR3 runs 16 residues. The CDR3 nucleotides are TGTGCCAGCCCCTCCGCGGGGGGCCTGAACACCGGGGAGCTGTTTTTT. Translated, it gives CASPSAGGLNTGELFF. Together with reference TRBV7-9 and TRBJ2-2, the CDR3 gives the full variable domain: DTGVSQNPRHKITKRGQNVTFRCDPISEHNRLYWYRQTLGQGPEFLTYFQNEAQLEKSRLLSDRFSAERPKGSFSTLEIQRTEQGDSAMYLCASPSAGGLNTGELFFGEGSRLTVL.

The J gene is TRBJ2-3, the V gene TRBV9; 10 bases fit TRBD2. The J segment lost 9 bases and the V segment lost 2 bases, leaving 18 bases of the junction unmatched. Germline V gives CDR1 SGDLS, CDR2 YYNGEE. This CDR3 is 18 amino acids long. The CDR3 protein is CASSVPTGSGGLVGTQYF. CDR3 DNA sequence: TGTGCCAGCAGCGTCCCAACGGGTAGCGGGGGGTTGGTCGGAACGCAGTATTTT.